The 27 T cell receptor beta chains given below trace back to one sample, sequenced in a study of CD4+ T cells in melanoma. Profiling relied on immunoSEQ multiplex PCR, and the TCRdb table lists in-frame clones only, not all of them. The sample lists about 9,900 clones, approximately 61% occurring once. Material: cells from a culture (not recorded whether cultured in vitro). These TCRs come from a human donor with melanoma.

This clone appeared once. V usage is TRBV15 and J usage is TRBJ2-5, with 7 bases identical to TRBD1. This CDR3 contains 15 residues. The junction had 4 bases not matched to a gene; V was cut back by 0 bases and J by 3 bases. From germline, CDR1 is LNHNV and CDR2 YYDKDF (reference sequence). For the CDR3, the DNA is TGTGCCACCAGCAGAGATAGGGGGCGCGAAGAGACCCAGTACTTC. This translates into CATSRDRGREETQYF.

The V gene is TRBV5-1, the J gene TRBJ2-7; D uncertain. CDR1 is SGHRS and CDR2 is YFSETQ in the germline V gene. CDR3 size: 14 residues. The germline V and J ends were trimmed by 0 bases and 3 bases, with 10 bases remaining between them. CDR3 protein: CASSLGPLSYEQYF. In DNA form, the CDR3 reads TGCGCCAGCAGCTTGGGACCCCTAAGCTACGAGCAGTACTTC.

The chain joins TRBV9 to TRBJ1-3; D gene ambiguous. Germline CDR1 SGDLS, CDR2 YYNGEE. The CDR3 totals 14 residues. V gave up 3 bases and J gave up 4 bases, with 11 bases separating them. CDR3 in DNA: TGTGCCAGCAGCGGGCAGGCTTCGGGAAACACCATATATTTT. This encodes CASSGQASGNTIYF.

DNA for the CDR3: TGTGCCAGCAGTTGGAACGGGGGGGCCAGGGAGCAGTACTTC. Its translation is CASSWNGGAREQYF. This chain uses TRBV6-5 with TRBJ2-7; TRBD2 matches at 8 bases. The CDR3 totals 14 residues. Trimming took 4 bases from V and 7 from J; bases not matched to a gene: 9. Germline values: CDR1 MNHEY, CDR2 SVGAGI.

CDR3 region: CATSRVGGQGSTQYF. The CDR3 DNA is TGTGCCACCAGCAGAGTCGGGGGACAGGGATCGACCCAGTACTTC. The J gene is TRBJ2-5, the V gene TRBV15, with TRBD1 matching 9 bases. CDR3 length: 15 residues. With V trimmed by 1 base and J by 7 bases, 7 bases remained unmatched. Germline CDR1 is LNHNV and CDR2 is YYDKDF (reference sequence).

The chain uses TRBV28 and TRBJ1-1; 7 bases line up with TRBD1. There are 16 residues in the CDR3. Trimming took 3 bases from V and 3 from J; bases not matched to a gene: 10. Per germline, CDR1 MDHEN and CDR2 SYDVKM. In nucleotides, the CDR3 is TGTGCCAGCAGTTTCTCGCCCCAGGACAGGCACACTGAAGCTTTCTTT. Translating it yields CASSFSPQDRHTEAFF.

The chain links TRBV7-2 to TRBJ2-3, with 9 bases matching TRBD1. Per germline, CDR1 SGHTA and CDR2 FQGNSA. The CDR3 totals 12 residues. J lost 14 bases, V lost 2 bases, and 5 bases had no gene match. The CDR3 spells CASSLSWGQGYF. CDR3 coding DNA: TGTGCCAGCAGCTTATCGTGGGGACAGGGGTATTTT.

The rearrangement links TRBV30 to TRBJ1-1; D is unresolved. CDR1 and CDR2 from the germline V gene are GTSNPN and SVGIG (reference sequence). The length of the CDR3 is 12 residues. V was cut by 2 bases and J by 6 bases, with 10 bases left in between. CDR3 region: CAWSRLVAEAFF. In DNA, the CDR3 is TGTGCCTGGAGTCGGTTGGTAGCTGAAGCTTTCTTT.

The chain uses TRBV9 and TRBJ1-3, with D perhaps TRBD1 (5 bases). Between the trimmed V and J ends, which lost 0 bases and 4 bases, there was a span of 17 bases. The CDR3 consists of 17 residues. Germline V gives CDR1 SGDLS, CDR2 YYNGEE. The CDR3, as DNA: TGTGCCAGCAGCGTAGGCGCAGGGAGGGGTGTGGGAAACACCATATATTTT. As protein: CASSVGAGRGVGNTIYF.

There are a few counts of this clone. The chain uses TRBV10-3 and TRBJ2-2; 9 nucleotides line up with TRBD2. Germline CDR1 and CDR2: ENHRY and SYGVKD. V trimming: 10 bases; J trimming: 3 bases; junction bases outside the gene matches: 3. The CDR3 has 13 residues. For the CDR3, the DNA is TGTGCCAATCGCGGGGGGGACACCGGGGAGCTGTTTTTT. It encodes CANRGGDTGELFF.

In DNA form, the CDR3 reads TGTGCCAGCAGCCGGGGTCTCTCCACAGATACGCAGTATTTT. Amino acids: CASSRGLSTDTQYF. The rearrangement uses TRBV7-9 and TRBJ2-3; possibly TRBD2 for D (5 bases). Germline V gene sequence: CDR1 SEHNR, CDR2 FQNEAQ (reference sequence). The CDR3 length is 14 residues. V shed 5 bases and J shed 2 bases, with 11 bases lying between them.

This clone has just a few counts. This chain joins TRBV5-1 and TRBJ2-3; TRBD2 matches at 7 bases. The CDR3 spans 15 residues. V lost 0 bases, J lost 0 bases, and 1 base stayed unmatched. Looked up from germline, CDR1 is SGHRS and CDR2 is YFSETQ. CDR3 protein: CASSLATSSTDTQYF. The CDR3 DNA follows: TGCGCCAGCAGCTTGGCGACTAGCAGCACAGATACGCAGTATTTT. Full variable domain (outside the CDR3, taken from reference TRBV5-1 and TRBJ2-3): KAGVTQTPRYLIKTRGQQVTLSCSPISGHRSVSWYQQTPGQGLQFLFEYFSETQRNKGNFPGRFSGRQFSNSRSEMNVSTLELGDSALYLCASSLATSSTDTQYFGPGTRLTVL.

The chain links TRBV2 to TRBJ1-1; D is undetermined. V was trimmed by 3 bases and J by 3 bases, leaving 14 bases between them. The CDR3 totals 15 residues. Germline lookup yields CDR1 SNHLY and CDR2 FYNNEI. The CDR3 protein is CASSEMAALDTEAFF. CDR3 in DNA: TGTGCCAGCAGTGAGATGGCAGCCCTTGACACTGAAGCTTTCTTT.

The chain couples TRBV5-1 to TRBJ2-3; 12 bases are a match to TRBD2. Per the germline V gene, CDR1 is SGHRS and CDR2 is YFSETQ. The CDR3 length is 16 residues. V lost 5 bases to trimming and J lost 7 bases; unmatched junction nucleotides: 11. The CDR3 loop is CASSSTSGGSPHTQYF. DNA for the CDR3: TGCGCCAGCAGTTCGACTAGCGGGGGTTCCCCTCATACGCAGTATTTT.

This clone was detected a few times. This sequence joins TRBV27 and TRBJ2-5, with D maybe TRBD2 (6 bases). Germline loops: CDR1 MNHEY, CDR2 SMNVEV (reference sequence). The CDR3 has 14 amino acids. The V end was cut by 4 bases, the J end by 1 base, with 10 bases between. In DNA form, the CDR3 reads TGTGCCAGCAGTTCTCGGGGGATCCAAGAGACCCAGTACTTC. This gives the protein CASSSRGIQETQYF.

V gene TRBV6-5 combines with J gene TRBJ2-7, with TRBD2 matching 9 bases. The CDR3 contains 13 residues. CDR1 is MNHEY and CDR2 is SVGAGI in the germline V gene. V gave up 2 bases and J gave up 8 bases; unmatched junction bases: 4. The CDR3 DNA follows: TGTGCCAGCAGTTACGAGCGGGGGGCCAAGCAGTACTTC. Its translation: CASSYERGAKQYF.

This sequence joins TRBV30 and TRBJ1-3; D gene uncertain. The CDR3 spans 14 residues. Trimming took 4 bases from V and 0 from J, leaving 10 bases between them. Per the germline V gene, CDR1 is GTSNPN and CDR2 is SVGIG (reference sequence). Here the CDR3 DNA reads TGTGCCTGGATGGGCTCCTACTCTGGAAACACCATATATTTT. The encoded protein is CAWMGSYSGNTIYF.

This clone was seen a few times. J is TRBJ1-1 and V is TRBV4-1; D unclear. Germline V CDR1 and CDR2: MGHRA, YSYEKL. The CDR3 runs to 13 residues. V was clipped by 4 bases and J by 0 bases, with 6 bases between them. In DNA, the CDR3 is TGCGCCAGCAGCCGGCGGGTGAACACTGAAGCTTTCTTT. Protein product: CASSRRVNTEAFF.

The chain recombines TRBV6-6 with TRBJ2-2; D gene unclear. The CDR3 spans 15 residues. V lost 1 base to trimming and J lost 5 bases, with 11 bases between them. From germline, CDR1 is MNHNY and CDR2 SVGAGI (reference sequence). The CDR3 protein is CASSYFRRSTGELFF. For the CDR3, the DNA is TGTGCCAGCAGTTACTTCCGACGTTCGACCGGGGAGCTGTTTTTT.

The V and J genes are TRBV7-9 and TRBJ1-4, with D unclear. This CDR3 contains 14 residues. The germline V gene encodes CDR1 SEHNR and CDR2 FQNEAQ (reference sequence). Trimming shortened V by 6 bases and J by 8 bases, and 16 bases separated the two germline ends. This chain's CDR3 is CASSSDAGGEKLFF. The CDR3 nucleotides are TGTGCCAGCAGTAGTGACGCGGGAGGAGAAAAACTGTTTTTT.

J is TRBJ1-5 and V is TRBV4-1; D is undetermined. The V and J ends lost 1 base and 4 bases respectively, with 20 bases between them. The CDR3 loop spans 18 amino acids. Germline CDR1 and CDR2: MGHRA and YSYEKL. CDR3 amino acids: CASSQVGMGVIGNQPQHF. The CDR3 DNA is TGCGCCAGCAGCCAAGTAGGGATGGGCGTGATAGGGAATCAGCCCCAGCATTTT.

The CDR3 loop reads CASTRDKNYGYTF. The CDR3 bases are TGTGCCAGCACTAGGGACAAGAACTATGGCTACACCTTC. This chain connects TRBV2 to TRBJ1-2; D may be TRBD1 (6 bases). The CDR3 totals 13 residues. Trimming cost V 7 bases and J 2 bases, with 11 bases left between them. Germline V gene sequence: CDR1 SNHLY, CDR2 FYNNEI.

The chain links TRBV6-6 to TRBJ1-6; TRBD1 matches 8 bases. Trimming removed 2 bases from V and 8 bases from J; junction bases left unmatched: 5. Germline lookup yields CDR1 MNHNY and CDR2 SVGAGI (reference sequence). The CDR3 runs 15 residues. The CDR3 sequence is CASSYGSGGHSPLHF. Written as DNA, the CDR3 is TGTGCCAGCAGTTACGGATCAGGGGGCCATTCACCCCTCCACTTT.

This clone was counted a few times. The gene calls are TRBV7-9 and TRBJ2-5; D is possibly TRBD2 (6 bases). From germline, CDR1 is SEHNR and CDR2 FQNEAQ (reference sequence). This CDR3 has 14 residues. Between the trimmed V and J ends, which lost 5 bases and 5 bases, there was a span of 15 bases. The CDR3 nucleotides are TGTGCCAGCAGCACCGGGGGTTCTGGGGAGACCCAGTACTTC. This codes for CASSTGGSGETQYF. Together with reference TRBV7-9 and TRBJ2-5, the CDR3 gives the full variable domain: DTGVSQNPRHKITKRGQNVTFRCDPISEHNRLYWYRQTLGQGPEFLTYFQNEAQLEKSRLLSDRFSAERPKGSFSTLEIQRTEQGDSAMYLCASSTGGSGETQYFGPGTRLLVL.

This clone was seen only a few times. V gene TRBV29-1 combines with J gene TRBJ1-3, with TRBD1 matching 9 bases. The ends lost 8 bases at V and 2 bases at J; junction bases unmatched: 4. Germline lookup yields CDR1 SQVTM and CDR2 ANQGSEA. The CDR3 covers 13 residues. In DNA form, the CDR3 reads TGCAGCTTCCGGACAGGGGCTGGAAACACCATATATTTT. It codes for CSFRTGAGNTIYF.

V usage is TRBV29-1 and J usage is TRBJ2-3; perhaps TRBD2 as D (6 bases). This CDR3 comprises 11 residues. V gave up 7 bases and J gave up 6 bases, with 11 bases separating them. Germline V CDR1 and CDR2: SQVTM, ANQGSEA. Here the CDR3 DNA reads TGCAGCGCAACTCGGGGGGATACGCAGTATTTT. It encodes CSATRGDTQYF.

The J gene is TRBJ1-1, the V gene TRBV2; no definite D call. The CDR3 is made up of 13 amino acids. Germline values: CDR1 SNHLY, CDR2 FYNNEI. V was cut by 8 bases and J by 4 bases, with 14 bases left in between. The CDR3: CASCLEAGTEAFF. DNA for the CDR3: TGTGCCAGCTGTCTGGAGGCGGGCACTGAAGCTTTCTTT.